These T cell receptor beta chains were read from a single sample in a study of graft-versus-host responses after intestinal transplantation. For these TCRs, the target antigens are not known. Clones were read by immunoSEQ multiplex PCR, and TCRdb kept only the in-frame ones, dropping some. The sample includes over 100,000 clones, around 95% seen only once; the top ten take 3% to 3.5%. The specimen was unstimulated CD8+ T cells sorted from spleen or lymph node cells, collected before intestinal transplant. The receptors originated from a human donor who received an intestinal transplant. CDR3s include the opening cysteine and the closing phenylalanine or tryptophan. D genes are given only for firm matches. Some rows have no size entry. The others give once, few or many, or a class for an expanded clone.

NA	TRBD1	TRBJ1-1	TRBV6-5	CASSYRQGAEAFF	TGTGCCAGCAGTTATAGACAGGGCGCTGAAGCTTTCTTT
once	NA	TRBJ2-1	TRBV9	CASSARDWPNEQFF	TGTGCCAGCAGCGCCCGGGACTGGCCTAATGAGCAGTTCTTC
NA	NA	TRBJ2-7	TRBV27	CASSISYEQYF	TGTGCCAGCAGTATCTCCTACGAGCAGTACTTC
NA	NA	TRBJ1-5	TRBV27	CASSLSGNQPQHF	TGTGCCAGCAGTTTATCGGGGAATCAGCCCCAGCATTTT
NA	TRBD2	TRBJ2-2	TRBV27	CASRLAALNTGELFF	TGTGCCAGCAGACTAGCGGCCTTAAACACCGGGGAGCTGTTTTTT
NA	NA	TRBJ2-7	TRBV19	CASSIAGTNYEQYF	TGTGCCAGTAGTATTGCCGGGACGAATTACGAGCAGTACTTC
NA	NA	TRBJ1-5	TRBV19	CASGEWARNQPQHF	TGTGCCAGTGGGGAGTGGGCTCGCAATCAGCCCCAGCATTTT
NA	NA	TRBJ1-3	TRBV7-6	CASSLYGVRRSGNTIYF	TGTGCCAGCAGCTTATATGGGGTGCGGCGCTCTGGAAACACCATATATTTT
NA	NA	TRBJ2-5	TRBV28	CASSSDGLQETQYF	TGTGCCAGCAGTAGTGACGGTCTCCAAGAGACCCAGTACTTC
NA	TRBD2	TRBJ2-5	TRBV7-2	CASSLVASGDRETQYF	TGTGCCAGCAGCTTGGTGGCTAGCGGGGACCGGGAGACCCAGTACTTC
NA	NA	TRBJ2-5	TRBV28	CASSAGPVRETQYF	TGTGCCAGCAGCGCAGGGCCCGTGAGGGAGACCCAGTACTTC
NA	NA	TRBJ2-4	TRBV4-2	CASSQALLGGETHLAKNIQYF	TGTGCCAGCAGCCAGGCCCTTCTTGGGGGAGAAACTCACTTAGCCAAAAACATTCAGTACTTC
NA	NA	TRBJ1-4	TRBV4-2	CASSGLGGPNEKLFF	TGTGCCAGCAGCGGGCTCGGGGGGCCTAATGAAAAACTGTTTTTT
NA	NA	TRBJ2-7	TRBV7-8	CASSLARGSAPYEQYF	TGTGCCAGCAGCTTAGCCCGCGGCTCCGCACCTTACGAGCAGTACTTC
NA	NA	TRBJ2-1	TRBV27	CASSPGGSNYNEQFF	TGTGCCAGCAGTCCAGGGGGGAGTAACTACAATGAGCAGTTCTTC
NA	NA	TRBJ1-5	TRBV28	CASTPILGGQPQHF	TGTGCCAGCACCCCAATTCTGGGGGGACAGCCCCAGCATTTT
NA	NA	TRBJ1-2	TRBV28	CASSYLTANYGYTF	TGTGCCAGCAGTTACTTGACCGCTAACTATGGCTACACCTTC
NA	NA	TRBJ1-5	TRBV9	CASSAGAGGNQPQHF	TGTGCCAGCAGCGCAGGGGCAGGGGGCAATCAGCCCCAGCATTTT
NA	NA	TRBJ2-1	TRBV27	CASSFPGGEQFF	TGTGCCAGCAGTTTTCCGGGTGGTGAGCAGTTCTTC
NA	NA	TRBJ2-1	TRBV27	CASSRSGPNNEQFF	TGTGCCAGCAGTAGATCGGGACCCAACAATGAGCAGTTCTTC
NA	NA	TRBJ2-7	TRBV6-5	CASSYSGGNYEQYF	TGTGCCAGCAGTTACTCCGGGGGTAACTACGAGCAGTACTTC
NA	NA	TRBJ2-7	TRBV5-6	CASSLWAGNDEQYF	TGTGCCAGCAGCTTGTGGGCAGGGAACGACGAGCAGTACTTC
NA	NA	TRBJ2-7	TRBV9	CASSGGGTSYEQYF	TGTGCCAGCAGCGGAGGAGGTACCTCCTACGAGCAGTACTTC
NA	NA	TRBJ2-5	TRBV5-4	CASSLAGETQYF	TGTGCCAGCAGCTTGGCCGGCGAGACCCAGTACTTC
NA	NA	TRBJ1-3	TRBV5-1	CASSAPQTGFFSGNTIYF	TGCGCCAGCAGCGCTCCACAGACAGGTTTCTTCTCTGGAAACACCATATATTTT
NA	TRBD1	TRBJ2-3	TRBV4-1	CASSQDRVGQGGTDTQYF	TGCGCCAGCAGCCAAGATCGAGTGGGACAGGGAGGCACAGATACGCAGTATTTT
NA	TRBD2	TRBJ2-7	TRBV7-9	CASSPPGLAGHEQYF	TGTGCCAGCAGCCCCCCTGGGCTAGCGGGCCACGAGCAGTACTTC
NA	TRBD2	TRBJ2-5	TRBV12-5	CASGLVLAGAPQETQYF	TGTGCTAGTGGTTTGGTACTAGCGGGAGCCCCCCAAGAGACCCAGTACTTC
few	NA	TRBJ2-1	TRBV10-1	CASSPTRGKGYNEQFF	TGCGCCAGCAGTCCCACTCGTGGGAAGGGCTACAATGAGCAGTTCTTC
NA	NA	TRBJ2-7	TRBV7-3	CASSPSGARLKLGFYEQYF	TGTGCCAGCAGCCCGTCAGGGGCGCGGTTAAAACTAGGCTTCTACGAGCAGTACTTC
NA	NA	TRBJ2-7	TRBV11-2	CASSSDSYEQYF	TGTGCCAGCAGCTCTGACTCCTACGAGCAGTACTTC
NA	NA	TRBJ2-7	TRBV5-6	CASSPAGKGRSYEQYF	TGTGCCAGCAGCCCGGCGGGTAAAGGGAGAAGTTACGAGCAGTACTTC
NA	NA	TRBJ2-5	TRBV15	CATSRSGVGETQYF	TGTGCCACCAGCAGATCAGGGGTAGGAGAGACCCAGTACTTC
NA	TRBD1	TRBJ2-7	TRBV27	CASSGTDPYEQYF	TGTGCCAGCAGCGGGACAGATCCCTACGAGCAGTACTTC
NA	NA	TRBJ2-1	TRBV5-1	CASKDLWQNSYNEQFF	TGCGCCAGCAAGGACCTTTGGCAGAACTCCTACAATGAGCAGTTCTTC
NA	NA	TRBJ1-5	TRBV27	CASSWRSEQPQHF	TGTGCCAGCAGTTGGAGATCCGAGCAGCCCCAGCATTTT
NA	TRBD2	TRBJ2-7	TRBV5-4	CASSFWAGGVSYEQYF	TGTGCCAGCAGCTTCTGGGCGGGAGGGGTCTCCTACGAGCAGTACTTC
NA	NA	TRBJ1-5	TRBV2	CASSENQPQHF	TGTGCCAGCAGCGAAAATCAGCCCCAGCATTTT
NA	NA	TRBJ2-2	TRBV4-3	CASSSTGAYTGELFF	TGCGCCAGCAGCTCAACCGGGGCCTACACCGGGGAGCTGTTTTTT
NA	TRBD2	TRBJ2-5	TRBV27	CASSLLSSGRLEETQYF	TGTGCCAGCAGTTTATTGAGTAGCGGGAGGTTGGAAGAGACCCAGTACTTC
NA	NA	TRBJ2-1	TRBV7-2	CASSARTYNEQFF	TGTGCCAGCAGCGCTAGGACCTACAATGAGCAGTTCTTC